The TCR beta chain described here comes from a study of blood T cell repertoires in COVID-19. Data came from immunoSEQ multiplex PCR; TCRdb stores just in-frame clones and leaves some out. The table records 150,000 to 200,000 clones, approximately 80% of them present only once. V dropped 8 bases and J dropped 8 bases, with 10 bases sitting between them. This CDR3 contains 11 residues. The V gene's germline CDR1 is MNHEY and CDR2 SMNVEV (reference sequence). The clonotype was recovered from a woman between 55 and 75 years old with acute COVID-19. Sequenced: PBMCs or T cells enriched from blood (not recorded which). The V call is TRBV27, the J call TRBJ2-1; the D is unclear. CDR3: CASAQADEQFF. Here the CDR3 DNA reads TGTGCCAGCGCTCAAGCCGATGAGCAGTTCTTC.